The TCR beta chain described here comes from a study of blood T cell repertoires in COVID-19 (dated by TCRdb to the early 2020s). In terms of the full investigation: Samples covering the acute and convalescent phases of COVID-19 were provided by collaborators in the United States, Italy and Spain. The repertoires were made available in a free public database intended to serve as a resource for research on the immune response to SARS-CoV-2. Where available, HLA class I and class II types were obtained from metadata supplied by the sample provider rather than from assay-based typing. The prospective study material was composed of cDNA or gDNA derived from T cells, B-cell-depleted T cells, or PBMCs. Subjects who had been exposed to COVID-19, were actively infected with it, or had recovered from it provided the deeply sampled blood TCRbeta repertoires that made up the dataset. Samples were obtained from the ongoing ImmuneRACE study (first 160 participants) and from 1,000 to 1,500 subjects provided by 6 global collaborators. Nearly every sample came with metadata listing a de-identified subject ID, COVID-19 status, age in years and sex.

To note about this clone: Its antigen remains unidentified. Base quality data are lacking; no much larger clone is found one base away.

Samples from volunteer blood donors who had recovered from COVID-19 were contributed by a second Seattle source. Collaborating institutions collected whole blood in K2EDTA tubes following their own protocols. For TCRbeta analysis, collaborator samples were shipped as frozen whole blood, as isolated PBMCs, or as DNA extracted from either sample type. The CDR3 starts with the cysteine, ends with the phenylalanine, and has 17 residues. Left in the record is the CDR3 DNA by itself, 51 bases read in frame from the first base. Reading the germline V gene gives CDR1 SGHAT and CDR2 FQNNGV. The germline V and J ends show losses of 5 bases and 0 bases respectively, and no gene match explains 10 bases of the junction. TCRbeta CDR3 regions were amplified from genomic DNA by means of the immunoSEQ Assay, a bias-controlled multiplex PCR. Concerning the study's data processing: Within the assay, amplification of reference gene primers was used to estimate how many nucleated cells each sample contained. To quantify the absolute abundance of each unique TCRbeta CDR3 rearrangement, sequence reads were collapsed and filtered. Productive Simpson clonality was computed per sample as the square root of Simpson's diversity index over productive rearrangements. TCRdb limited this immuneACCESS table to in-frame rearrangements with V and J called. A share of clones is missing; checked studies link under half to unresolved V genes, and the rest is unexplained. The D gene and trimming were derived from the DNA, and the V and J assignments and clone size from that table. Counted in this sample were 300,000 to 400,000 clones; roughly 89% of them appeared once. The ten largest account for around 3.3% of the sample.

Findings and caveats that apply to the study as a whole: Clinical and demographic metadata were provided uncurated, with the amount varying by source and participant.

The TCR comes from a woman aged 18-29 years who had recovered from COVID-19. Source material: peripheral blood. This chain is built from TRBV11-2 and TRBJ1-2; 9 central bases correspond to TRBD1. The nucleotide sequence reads TGTGCCAGCAGCCCCCGCGACAGGGGGAGAACTAACTATGGCTACACCTTC. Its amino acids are CASSPRDRGRTNYGYTF.